This is a list of T cell receptor beta chains from one sample in a study of spatial heterogeneity in lung cancer. In TCRdb, the 5' RACE reads were re-called with MiXCR into one record per CDR3 protein. The sample shows about 11,000 distinct CDR3 sequences, 4.5% to 5.5% of them seen only once. This material consisted of lung tumor tissue, taken at surgery. The receptors derive from a male donor with early-stage non-small cell lung cancer. CDR3s include the opening cysteine and the closing phenylalanine or tryptophan. Fields, in order: J gene, V gene, CDR3 protein.

J gene: TRBJ1-1; V gene: TRBV9; CDR3 protein: CASSVAPADTEAFF
J gene: TRBJ2-1; V gene: TRBV7-2; CDR3 protein: CASSLVLAGTDEQFF
J gene: TRBJ2-3; V gene: TRBV27; CDR3 protein: CASSLYSRTDTQYF
J gene: TRBJ2-1; V gene: TRBV4-2; CDR3 protein: CASSQFRDDEQFF
J gene: TRBJ2-1; V gene: TRBV18; CDR3 protein: CASSPTRSSYNEQFF
J gene: TRBJ2-7; V gene: TRBV10-3; CDR3 protein: CAISVTGGLDEQYF
J gene: TRBJ1-3; V gene: TRBV6-6; CDR3 protein: CASSKGHFAGNTIYF
J gene: TRBJ1-4; V gene: TRBV20-1; CDR3 protein: CSAKGQGNEKLFF
J gene: TRBJ1-1; V gene: TRBV27; CDR3 protein: CASSLTGNTEAFF
J gene: TRBJ2-3; V gene: TRBV7-2; CDR3 protein: CASSLLSGSATDTQYF
J gene: TRBJ2-7; V gene: TRBV4-2; CDR3 protein: CASSQEGGGQGFHEQYF
J gene: TRBJ2-5; V gene: TRBV28; CDR3 protein: CASSLGGRETQYF
J gene: TRBJ2-1; V gene: TRBV28; CDR3 protein: CASSSAPSSYNEQFF
J gene: TRBJ2-5; V gene: TRBV24-1; CDR3 protein: CATSDFTRQGVETQYF
J gene: TRBJ2-3; V gene: TRBV14; CDR3 protein: CASSLGLTDTQYF
J gene: TRBJ2-3; V gene: TRBV3-1; CDR3 protein: CASSPSAGTGGDTQYF
J gene: TRBJ1-1; V gene: TRBV5-1; CDR3 protein: CASSMTGSTEAFF
J gene: TRBJ2-7; V gene: TRBV20-1; CDR3 protein: CSAAAGFSYEQYF
J gene: TRBJ2-2; V gene: TRBV6-2/TRBV6-3; CDR3 protein: CASLGAGVTGELFF
J gene: TRBJ1-1; V gene: TRBV5-1; CDR3 protein: CASSLAGGGTEAFF
J gene: TRBJ1-2; V gene: TRBV19; CDR3 protein: CASSMVNEKGYGYTF
J gene: TRBJ2-5; V gene: TRBV10-3; CDR3 protein: CAISKQAQETQYF
J gene: TRBJ2-7; V gene: TRBV24-1; CDR3 protein: CATSDTPGPCYEQYF
J gene: TRBJ1-5; V gene: TRBV4-2; CDR3 protein: CASSQDGTGNSNQPQHF
J gene: TRBJ1-1; V gene: TRBV5-1; CDR3 protein: CASSLAASAANTEAFF
J gene: TRBJ1-3; V gene: TRBV5-1; CDR3 protein: CASSLEGTGLHTIYF
J gene: TRBJ2-7; V gene: TRBV18; CDR3 protein: CASSPPSTTYEQYF
J gene: TRBJ2-7; V gene: TRBV20-1; CDR3 protein: CSAIPGTSGGYEQYF
J gene: TRBJ2-7; V gene: TRBV6-1; CDR3 protein: CASSWGYEQYF
J gene: TRBJ2-5; V gene: TRBV6-5; CDR3 protein: CASSTTGKQETQYF
J gene: TRBJ2-1; V gene: TRBV18; CDR3 protein: CASSPLLGQGAIEQFF
J gene: TRBJ2-7; V gene: TRBV5-1; CDR3 protein: CASSSGLTSGGVYEQYF
J gene: TRBJ1-1; V gene: TRBV24-1; CDR3 protein: CATRTPANKQTRNTEAFF
J gene: TRBJ2-3; V gene: TRBV20-1; CDR3 protein: CSARGQITDTQYF
J gene: TRBJ2-3; V gene: TRBV3-1; CDR3 protein: CASSQEGSTDTQYF
J gene: TRBJ2-3; V gene: TRBV7-2; CDR3 protein: CASSPGTGGDTQYF
J gene: TRBJ1-4; V gene: TRBV4-1; CDR3 protein: CASSQDRQANEKLFF
J gene: TRBJ2-3; V gene: TRBV7-2; CDR3 protein: CASSLSPDTDTQYF
J gene: TRBJ1-2; V gene: TRBV5-6; CDR3 protein: CASSLLGQGADYGYTF
J gene: TRBJ2-5; V gene: TRBV12-3/TRBV12-4; CDR3 protein: CASRLDRVQETQYF
J gene: TRBJ2-6; V gene: TRBV7-9; CDR3 protein: CASSLGQPSGANVLTF
J gene: TRBJ1-2; V gene: TRBV5-6; CDR3 protein: CASSLVAGMSDGYTF